A single sample gave rise to the 6 T cell receptor beta chains below, sequenced in a study of vaccination effects on CD4 cells after COVID-19. Produced via immunoSEQ multiplex PCR; TCRdb's table is partial and in-frame only. The sample holds roughly 65,000 clones, 65% to 85% seen once. Before sequencing took place, the ViraFEST assay used viral peptide pools to expand antigen-specific CD4+ T cells. With about ten days of culture completed, CD4+ T cells were isolated. Vaccinated recipients, who were negative for nucleocapsid antibodies, had no history of SARS-CoV-2 infection. These TCRs are of unknown antigen specificity. The starting material was CD4+ T cells from PBMCs cultured with HCoV-NL63 spike peptides, obtained before COVID-19 vaccination. The receptors stem from a human donor who received a COVID-19 vaccine.

CDR3 in amino acids: CASSPSGYSYNEQFF. CDR3 nucleotides: TGTGCCAGCTCACCTTCAGGATACTCCTACAATGAGCAGTTCTTC. V gene TRBV18 combines with J gene TRBJ2-1, with D unclear. In germline, CDR1 is KGHSH, CDR2 LQKENI. The CDR3 is 15 amino acids. Trimming pared 3 bases from V and 0 bases from J, leaving 9 bases between. Supplemented by reference TRBV18 and TRBJ2-1, the full variable domain reads NAGVMQNPRHLVRRRGQEARLRCSPMKGHSHVYWYRQLPEEGLKFMVYLQKENIIDESGMPKERFSAEFPKEGPSILRIQQVVRGDSAAYFCASSPSGYSYNEQFFGPGTRLTVL.

V gene TRBV5-1 combines with J gene TRBJ1-4, with TRBD1 matching 10 bases. This CDR3 has 14 residues. The germline V gene has CDR1 SGHRS and CDR2 YFSETQ. Unmatched junction bases numbered 5, after V lost 4 bases and J lost 8 bases. CDR3 sequence: CASSRQGAGEKLFF. In nucleotides, the CDR3 is TGCGCCAGCAGCCGACAGGGGGCTGGGGAAAAACTGTTTTTT.

The chain carries TRBV4-1 and TRBJ2-1; D is possibly TRBD1 (6 bases). V was pared by 2 bases and J by 0 bases, with 17 bases between. The CDR3 totals 18 residues. CDR1 MGHRA and CDR2 YSYEKL come from the germline V gene. The CDR3 region is CASSQHSAGAGSYNEQFF. The CDR3 DNA is TGCGCCAGCAGCCAACATTCGGCAGGGGCGGGCTCCTACAATGAGCAGTTCTTC.

This clone has a handful of counts. This chain links TRBV27 with TRBJ1-5; 10 bases agree with TRBD1. Germline loops: CDR1 MNHEY, CDR2 SMNVEV (reference sequence). This CDR3 spans 15 amino acids. The J segment lost 4 bases and the V segment lost 5 bases, leaving 5 bases of the junction unmatched. The CDR3: CASSPWDRGNQPQHF. CDR3 in DNA: TGTGCCAGCAGTCCCTGGGACAGGGGTAATCAGCCCCAGCATTTT.

The J gene is TRBJ1-3, the V gene TRBV29-1; D is perhaps TRBD1 (5 bases). The V end was cut by 4 bases, the J end by 0 bases, with 7 bases between. The CDR3 covers 13 residues. Germline V CDR1 and CDR2: SQVTM, ANQGSEA. In DNA form, the CDR3 reads TGCAGCGTTGGACAGATCTCTGGAAACACCATATATTTT. It codes for CSVGQISGNTIYF.

This chain links TRBV2 with TRBJ2-2; 7 bases are shared with TRBD2. V lost 6 bases, J lost 8 bases, and 6 bases stayed unmatched. CDR3 size: 13 residues. The V gene's germline CDR1 is SNHLY and CDR2 FYNNEI. The CDR3 loop is CASRGDGRGELFF. The CDR3 DNA reads as TGTGCCAGCAGAGGGGACGGGAGGGGGGAGCTGTTTTTT.